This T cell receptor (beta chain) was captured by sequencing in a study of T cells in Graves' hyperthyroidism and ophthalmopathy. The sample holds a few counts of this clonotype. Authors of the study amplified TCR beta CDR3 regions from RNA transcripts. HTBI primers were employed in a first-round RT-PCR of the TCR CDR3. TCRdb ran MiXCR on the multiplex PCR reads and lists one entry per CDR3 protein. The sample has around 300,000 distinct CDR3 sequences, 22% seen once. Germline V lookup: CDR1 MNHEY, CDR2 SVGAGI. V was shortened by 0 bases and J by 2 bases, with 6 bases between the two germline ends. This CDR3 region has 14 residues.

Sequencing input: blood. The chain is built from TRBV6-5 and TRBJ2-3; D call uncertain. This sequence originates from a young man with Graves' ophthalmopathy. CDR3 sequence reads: CASSYSYDTDTQYF. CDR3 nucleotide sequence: TGTGCCAGCAGTTACTCGTACGACACAGATACGCAGTATTTT.